Given below is one T cell receptor beta chain in context. Antigen specificity is unknown. These data are taken from a study of OX40 agonist ivuxolimab in advanced cancers. Study overall: Averaging approximately 60 years in age, with a range of about 23 to 90, the cohort was 80% to 90% male. Three patients responded partially, comprising one with hepatocellular carcinoma and two with cutaneous melanoma.

Blood samples were obtained at baseline, cycle 4 day 1, and cycle 7 day 1. Study-wide points: Within 6 weeks, CD4+ and CD8+ blood T cells expanded clonally at 0.1 to 3.0 mg/kg.

The V and J ends lost 6 bases and 1 base respectively, with 9 bases between them. This CDR3 contains 13 residues. Germline loops: CDR1 KGHSH, CDR2 LQKENI. This table comes from immunoSEQ multiplex PCR, and its TCRdb copy is limited to in-frame clones, with some not included. Altogether tens of thousands of clones are present, around 90% being singletons, with the ten largest covering under 5.5%. This clonotype was sampled from an adult with an advanced solid tumor such as melanoma, head and neck, liver or kidney cancer. The sample here was CD4+ or CD8+ T cells sorted from blood, taken in a trial of the OX40 agonist ivuxolimab. V and J are TRBV18 and TRBJ2-5, with a weak D call TRBD2 (5 bases). Written as DNA, the CDR3 is TGTGCCAGCTCCCTAGCAGCCCAAGAGACCCAGTACTTC. This gives the protein CASSLAAQETQYF.